This T cell receptor beta chain was sequenced for a study of chemoradiotherapy in HPV16-positive cancers. Study-level results: During treatment, candidate HPV-specific clones and E7-related motifs expanded in tumor. The functional HPV-specific definition rests on just a couple of HPV16-positive patients.

On this clone: Its specificity is not known.

Trimming left V 2 bases short and J 4 bases short, with 17 bases between. The CDR3 is 15 residues long. In germline, CDR1 is GTSNPN, CDR2 SVGIG (reference sequence). Sequencing used immunoSEQ multiplex PCR; TCRdb keeps in-frame clones, though not all of them. Among 25,000 to 40,000 clones listed, around 88% were seen once. The source material was blood, sampled from a patient who underwent chemoradiotherapy. The chain carries TRBV30 and TRBJ1-2, with D possibly matching TRBD1 (6 bases). The source is a human donor with HPV-associated anogenital cancer. CDR3 DNA sequence: TGTGCCTGGAGTAAAGGACAGCTTTACCCCTATGGCTACACCTTC. This encodes CAWSKGQLYPYGYTF.